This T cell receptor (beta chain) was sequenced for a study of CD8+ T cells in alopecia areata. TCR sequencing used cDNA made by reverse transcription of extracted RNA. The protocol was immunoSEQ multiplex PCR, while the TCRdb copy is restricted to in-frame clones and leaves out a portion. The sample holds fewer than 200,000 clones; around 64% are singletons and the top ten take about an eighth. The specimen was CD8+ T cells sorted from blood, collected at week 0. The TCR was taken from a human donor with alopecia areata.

DNA for the CDR3: TGTGCCAGCAGCGTAGCTAGCGGGGGGCTTACCGGGGAGCTGTTTTTT. Its protein is CASSVASGGLTGELFF. The chain is built from TRBV9 and TRBJ2-2, with 11 bases fitting TRBD2. The CDR3 sequence is 16 residues long. The J segment lost 5 bases and the V segment lost 0 bases, leaving 3 bases of the junction unmatched. Germline loops: CDR1 SGDLS, CDR2 YYNGEE. The full variable domain, rest sourced from reference TRBV9 and TRBJ2-2, is DSGVTQTPKHLITATGQRVTLRCSPRSGDLSVYWYQQSLDQGLQFLIQYYNGEERAKGNILERFSAQQFPDLHSELNLSSLELGDSALYFCASSVASGGLTGELFFGEGSRLTVL.